These 18 T cell receptor beta chains were sequenced from one sample in a study of cytomegalovirus exposure and HLA in healthy donors. Primers included in the PCR were 60 Vbeta and 13 Jbeta primers. Sequenced by immunoSEQ multiplex PCR; TCRdb stores in-frame clones only, minus some. The sample includes more than 100,000 clones, approximately 64% seen only once; the top ten take 2% to 3%. The specimen was PBMCs. The origin of the receptors is a woman aged 40-49 years in good health and CMV-seronegative.

In DNA form, the CDR3 reads TGTGCCATCAGACTAGCGGGGGGAACGAACACCGGGGAGCTGTTTTTT. This translates into CAIRLAGGTNTGELFF. This chain joins TRBV10-3 and TRBJ2-2, with 12 bases identical to TRBD2. Germline V gene lookup returns CDR1 ENHRY and CDR2 SYGVKD. The length of the CDR3 is 16 residues. The junction had 2 bases not matched to a gene; V was cut back by 6 bases and J by 0 bases.

The table lists this clone with a few counts. The rearrangement joins TRBV19 to TRBJ1-5, with D maybe TRBD1 (5 bases). The germline CDR1 and CDR2 sequences are LNHDA and SQIVND (reference sequence). V shed 6 bases and J shed 3 bases, with 15 bases lying between them. This CDR3 contains 15 residues. CDR3 sequence reads: CASSIWGLNNQPQHF. The CDR3 region has the DNA TGTGCCAGTAGCATTTGGGGCCTCAACAATCAGCCCCAGCATTTT.

The genes are TRBV30 and TRBJ1-1; no clear D. Germline V lookup: CDR1 GTSNPN, CDR2 SVGIG (reference sequence). Between the trimmed V and J ends, which lost 5 bases and 5 bases, there was a span of 12 bases. The CDR3 runs 12 residues. The CDR3 is CAWGAPGTEAFF. The CDR3 DNA reads as TGTGCCTGGGGTGCCCCGGGGACTGAAGCTTTCTTT.

The J gene is TRBJ2-2, the V gene TRBV5-1, with 7 bases aligning to TRBD1. V lost 4 bases and J lost 7; bases outside the gene matches: 7. The CDR3 is 14 amino acids. Germline V lookup: CDR1 SGHRS, CDR2 YFSETQ. The CDR3 coding sequence is TGCGCCAGCAGCAAAGGACAGGAGAACGGGGAGCTGTTTTTT. Amino acids: CASSKGQENGELFF.

The rearrangement links TRBV2 to TRBJ1-5; 8 bases match TRBD1. With V trimmed by 6 bases and J by 6 bases, 4 bases remained unmatched. The germline CDR1 and CDR2 sequences are SNHLY and FYNNEI. CDR3 length equals 13 residues. CDR3: CASRAGQGQPQHF. Written as DNA, the CDR3 is TGTGCCAGCAGAGCAGGACAGGGTCAGCCCCAGCATTTT.

The chain employs TRBV5-4 and TRBJ2-3; maybe TRBD1 (6 bases). The germline gives CDR1 SGHNT, CDR2 YYREEE (reference sequence). Trimming took off 6 bases at V and 2 bases at J, with 13 bases between the two ends. CDR3 size: 14 residues. This chain's CDR3 is CASTSTGVTDTQYF. Written as DNA, the CDR3 is TGTGCCAGCACCTCGACAGGAGTCACAGATACGCAGTATTTT.

This clone was observed a handful of times. The chain combines TRBV2 with TRBJ1-5; possible D gene TRBD1, 6 bases. Trimming shortened V by 5 bases and J by 5 bases, and 16 bases separated the two germline ends. CDR3 size: 15 residues. Germline-derived CDR1 and CDR2 are SNHLY and FYNNEI. The CDR3 sequence is CASSYGQRYHQPQHF. CDR3 nucleotides: TGTGCCAGCAGTTACGGACAGCGATACCATCAGCCCCAGCATTTT.

The chain has TRBV19 and TRBJ1-6; D gene ambiguous. The V end lost 7 bases, the J end lost 0 bases, and 10 bases lay between the germline ends. There are 15 residues in the CDR3. Looked up from germline, CDR1 is LNHDA and CDR2 is SQIVND (reference sequence). CDR3 nucleotide sequence: TGTGCCAGTACGTTTGGGAGCTCCTATAATTCACCCCTCCACTTT. This encodes CASTFGSSYNSPLHF.

The rearrangement links TRBV5-1 to TRBJ1-1; the D is unclear. Germline assignment: CDR1 SGHRS and CDR2 YFSETQ. CDR3 length: 14 amino acids. Trimming pared 3 bases from V and 5 bases from J, leaving 14 bases between. CDR3 sequence (DNA): TGCGCCAGCAGCTGGGAGAGGGTAGCGACTGAAGCTTTCTTT. This gives the protein CASSWERVATEAFF.

The CDR3 DNA sequence: TGTGCCAGTAGTTGGGGGACAGGGGAGCTCTACGAGCAGTACTTC. As protein: CASSWGTGELYEQYF. The chain is built from TRBV19 and TRBJ2-7; TRBD1 agrees at 10 bases. Trimming removed 5 bases from V and 3 bases from J; junction bases left unmatched: 7. The CDR3 sequence is 15 residues long. CDR1 is LNHDA and CDR2 is SQIVND in the germline V gene (reference sequence).

J is TRBJ2-3 and V is TRBV6-5; 7 nucleotides match TRBD1. V gave up 5 bases and J gave up 3 bases; unmatched junction bases: 5. From germline, CDR1 is MNHEY and CDR2 SVGAGI. The CDR3 totals 14 residues. CDR3 DNA sequence: TGTGCCAGCAGTGAACCGACAGGGACAGATACGCAGTATTTT. Amino acid sequence: CASSEPTGTDTQYF.

V usage is TRBV2 and J usage is TRBJ2-3, with 13 bases lining up with TRBD2. This CDR3 is built from 16 residues. CDR1 and CDR2 (germline): SNHLY, FYNNEI. The J segment lost 2 bases and the V segment lost 6 bases, leaving 5 bases of the junction unmatched. DNA of the CDR3: TGTGCCAGCAGATGGACTAGCGGGGGCTACACAGATACGCAGTATTTT. This codes for CASRWTSGGYTDTQYF.

The chain has TRBV10-3 and TRBJ1-2; TRBD1 aligns across 7 bases. This CDR3 comprises 15 residues. Germline CDR1 and CDR2: ENHRY and SYGVKD. V was pared by 6 bases and J by 4 bases, with 11 bases of the junction left unmatched. The CDR3 region is CAISQGQRYPYGYTF. For the CDR3, the DNA is TGTGCCATCAGCCAGGGACAGCGCTACCCCTATGGCTACACCTTC.

The chain recombines TRBV13 with TRBJ2-5; weak D call: TRBD1 (6 bases). CDR3 length: 15 residues. V lost 5 bases and J 2 bases, leaving 15 bases between the germline ends. Germline V gene data show CDR1 as PRHDT and CDR2 as FYEKMQ (reference sequence). The DNA of the CDR3 is TGTGCCAGCAGCCCATACCGGGACACGCAAGAGACCCAGTACTTC. Amino acids: CASSPYRDTQETQYF.

The table lists this clone with a count of one. The genes are TRBV2 and TRBJ2-5; 8 bases match TRBD1. Germline assignment: CDR1 SNHLY and CDR2 FYNNEI. The CDR3 spans 15 residues. V shed 5 bases and J 1 base; nucleotides not matched to a gene: 6. CDR3 sequence: CASSLQGVSQETQYF. DNA for the CDR3: TGTGCCAGCAGTTTACAGGGGGTCAGCCAAGAGACCCAGTACTTC.

The rearrangement links TRBV15 to TRBJ2-7, with TRBD2 matching over 8 bases. V was clipped by 5 bases and J by 2 bases; unmatched bases: 11. The CDR3 contains 16 residues. CDR1 LNHNV and CDR2 YYDKDF come from the germline V gene (reference sequence). The CDR3 loop reads CATSPREGSTPYEQYF. The CDR3 bases are TGTGCCACCAGCCCCCGGGAGGGCTCGACCCCCTACGAGCAGTACTTC.

The rearrangement uses TRBV9 and TRBJ1-2, with D possibly TRBD1 on 6 matching bases. Trimming left V 4 bases short and J 7 bases short, with 32 bases between. This CDR3 has 19 amino acids. Germline CDR1 is SGDLS and CDR2 is YYNGEE. In DNA, the CDR3 is TGTGCCAGCAGCCCCCGTTTCTTCGTGGAAGGACGGGGGGCTGGTGGCTACACCTTC. It translates to CASSPRFFVEGRGAGGYTF.

To note about this clone: The junction does not match germline at one end; this may be a read error. The J gene is TRBJ1-5, the V gene TRBV11-2; 9 bases match TRBD1. In germline, CDR1 is SGHAT, CDR2 FQNNGV. The CDR3 covers 14 residues. CDR3 sequence (DNA): TGTGCCAGCAGCTTAACAGGGGGCAAACAGCCCCAGCATTTT. This translates into CASSLTGGKQPQHF.